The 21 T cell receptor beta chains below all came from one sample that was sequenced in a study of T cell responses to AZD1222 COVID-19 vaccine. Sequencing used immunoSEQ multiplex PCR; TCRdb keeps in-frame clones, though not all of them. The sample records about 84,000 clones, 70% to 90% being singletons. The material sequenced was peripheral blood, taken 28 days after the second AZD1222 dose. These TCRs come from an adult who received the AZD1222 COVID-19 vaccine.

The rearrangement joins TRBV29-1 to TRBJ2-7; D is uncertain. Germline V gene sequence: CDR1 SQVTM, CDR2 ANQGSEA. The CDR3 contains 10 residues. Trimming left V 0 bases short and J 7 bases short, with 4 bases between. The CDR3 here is CSVEDREQYF. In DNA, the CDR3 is TGCAGCGTTGAAGATAGGGAGCAGTACTTC.

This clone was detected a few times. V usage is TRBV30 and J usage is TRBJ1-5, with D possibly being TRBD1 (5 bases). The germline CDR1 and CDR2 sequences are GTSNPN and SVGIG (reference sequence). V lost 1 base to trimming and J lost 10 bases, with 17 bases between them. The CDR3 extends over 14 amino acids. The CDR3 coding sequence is TGTGCCTGGAGTGGTCTAACGGGGACGTCCCCCCAGCATTTT. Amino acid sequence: CAWSGLTGTSPQHF.

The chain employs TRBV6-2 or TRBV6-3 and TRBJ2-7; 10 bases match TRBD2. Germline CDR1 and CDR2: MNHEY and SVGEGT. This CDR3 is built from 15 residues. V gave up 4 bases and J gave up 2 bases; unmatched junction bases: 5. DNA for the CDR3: TGTGCCAGCAGTTCCCCAAGCGGGAGGGCCTACGAGCAGTACTTC. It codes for CASSSPSGRAYEQYF.

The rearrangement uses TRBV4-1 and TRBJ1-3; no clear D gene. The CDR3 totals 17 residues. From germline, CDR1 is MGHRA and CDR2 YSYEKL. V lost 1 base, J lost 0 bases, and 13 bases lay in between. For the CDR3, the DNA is TGCGCCAGCAGCCAAGGTCCCAGTGCCGCCTCTGGAAACACCATATATTTT. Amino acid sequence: CASSQGPSAASGNTIYF.

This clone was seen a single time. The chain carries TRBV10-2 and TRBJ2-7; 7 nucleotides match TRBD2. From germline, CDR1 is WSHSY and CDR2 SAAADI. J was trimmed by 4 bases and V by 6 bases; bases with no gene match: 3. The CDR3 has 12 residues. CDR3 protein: CASSPGGYEQYF. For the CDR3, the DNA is TGCGCCAGCAGCCCCGGGGGGTACGAGCAGTACTTC.

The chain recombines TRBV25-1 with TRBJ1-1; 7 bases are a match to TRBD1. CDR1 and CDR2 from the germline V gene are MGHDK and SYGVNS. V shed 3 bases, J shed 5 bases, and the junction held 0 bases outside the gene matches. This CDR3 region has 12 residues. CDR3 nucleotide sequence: TGTGCCAGCAGTGAGGGACAGACTGAAGCTTTCTTT. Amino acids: CASSEGQTEAFF.

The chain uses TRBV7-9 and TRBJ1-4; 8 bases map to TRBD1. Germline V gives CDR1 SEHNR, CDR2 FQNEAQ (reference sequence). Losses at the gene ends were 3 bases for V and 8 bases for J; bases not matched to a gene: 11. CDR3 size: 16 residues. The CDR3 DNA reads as TGTGCCAGCAGCTTGCCTAGACAGGGGACAGGCGAAAAACTGTTTTTT. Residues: CASSLPRQGTGEKLFF.

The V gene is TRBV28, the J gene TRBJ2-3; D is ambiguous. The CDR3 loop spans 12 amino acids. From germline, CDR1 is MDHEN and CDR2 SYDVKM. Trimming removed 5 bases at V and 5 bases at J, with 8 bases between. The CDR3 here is CASSPAQDTQYF. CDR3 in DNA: TGTGCCAGCAGTCCTGCACAAGATACGCAGTATTTT.

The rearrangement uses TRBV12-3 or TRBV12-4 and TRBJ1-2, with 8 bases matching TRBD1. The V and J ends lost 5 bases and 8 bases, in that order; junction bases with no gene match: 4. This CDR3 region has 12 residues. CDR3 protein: CASSQGARGYTF. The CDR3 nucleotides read TGTGCCAGCAGTCAGGGGGCGAGAGGCTACACCTTC.

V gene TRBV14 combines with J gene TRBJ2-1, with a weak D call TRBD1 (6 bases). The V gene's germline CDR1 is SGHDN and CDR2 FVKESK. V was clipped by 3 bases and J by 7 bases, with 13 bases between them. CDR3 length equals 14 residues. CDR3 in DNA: TGTGCCAGCAGCCAGGGACATTTCTCTAATGAGCAGTTCTTC. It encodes CASSQGHFSNEQFF.

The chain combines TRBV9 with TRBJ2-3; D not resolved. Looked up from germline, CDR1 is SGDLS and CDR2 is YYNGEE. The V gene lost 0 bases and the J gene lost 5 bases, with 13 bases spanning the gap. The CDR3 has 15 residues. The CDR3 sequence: CASSVDSVPRDTQYF. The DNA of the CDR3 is TGTGCCAGCAGCGTAGACAGCGTCCCTCGAGATACGCAGTATTTT.

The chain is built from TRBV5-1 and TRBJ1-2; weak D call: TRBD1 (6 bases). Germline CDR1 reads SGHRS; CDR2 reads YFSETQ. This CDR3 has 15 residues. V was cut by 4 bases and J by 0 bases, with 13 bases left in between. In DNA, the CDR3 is TGCGCCAGCAGCCCAACGGGGGGCGCTAACTATGGCTACACCTTC. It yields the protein CASSPTGGANYGYTF.

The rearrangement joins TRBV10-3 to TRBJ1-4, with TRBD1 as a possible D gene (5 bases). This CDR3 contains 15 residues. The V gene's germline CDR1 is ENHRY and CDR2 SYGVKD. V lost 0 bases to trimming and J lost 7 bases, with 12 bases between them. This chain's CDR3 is CAISESRGRGEKLFF. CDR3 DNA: TGTGCCATCAGTGAGTCCCGAGGTAGGGGTGAAAAACTGTTTTTT.

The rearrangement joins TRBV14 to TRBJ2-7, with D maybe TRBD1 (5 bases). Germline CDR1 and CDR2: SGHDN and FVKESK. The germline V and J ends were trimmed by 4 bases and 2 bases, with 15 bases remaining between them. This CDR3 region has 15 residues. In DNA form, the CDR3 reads TGTGCCAGCAGCCCCCGGCTGGGGCCGACCTACGAGCAGTACTTC. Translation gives CASSPRLGPTYEQYF.

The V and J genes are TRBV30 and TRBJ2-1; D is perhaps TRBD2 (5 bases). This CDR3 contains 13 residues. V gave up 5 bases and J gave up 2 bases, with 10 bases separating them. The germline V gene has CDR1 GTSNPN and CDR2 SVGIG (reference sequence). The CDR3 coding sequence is TGTGCCTGGGAGGGAAGGGCCTACAATGAGCAGTTCTTC. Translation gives CAWEGRAYNEQFF.

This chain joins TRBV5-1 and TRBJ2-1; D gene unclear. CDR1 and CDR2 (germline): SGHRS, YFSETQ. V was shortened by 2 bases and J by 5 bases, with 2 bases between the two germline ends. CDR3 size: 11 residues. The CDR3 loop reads CASSFDNEQFF. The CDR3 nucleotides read TGCGCCAGCAGCTTTGACAATGAGCAGTTCTTC.

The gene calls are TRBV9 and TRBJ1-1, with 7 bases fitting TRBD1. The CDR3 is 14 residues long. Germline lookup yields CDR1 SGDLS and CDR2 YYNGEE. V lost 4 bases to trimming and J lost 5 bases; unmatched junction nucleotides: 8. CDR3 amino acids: CASSPSGTVTEAFF. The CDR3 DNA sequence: TGTGCCAGCAGCCCGAGTGGGACAGTTACTGAAGCTTTCTTT.

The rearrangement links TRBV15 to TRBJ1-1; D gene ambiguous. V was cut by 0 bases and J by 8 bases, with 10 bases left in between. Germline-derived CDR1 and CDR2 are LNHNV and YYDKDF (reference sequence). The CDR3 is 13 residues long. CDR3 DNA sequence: TGTGCCACCAGCAGAGAAAGAACACTGGAAGCTTTCTTT. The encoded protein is CATSRERTLEAFF.

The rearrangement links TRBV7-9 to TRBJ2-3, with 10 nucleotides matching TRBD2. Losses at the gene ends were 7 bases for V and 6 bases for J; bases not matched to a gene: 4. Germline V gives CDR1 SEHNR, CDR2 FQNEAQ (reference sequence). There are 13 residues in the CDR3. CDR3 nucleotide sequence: TGTGCCAGCACGAGCGGGGGGGTGGATACGCAGTATTTT. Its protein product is CASTSGGVDTQYF.

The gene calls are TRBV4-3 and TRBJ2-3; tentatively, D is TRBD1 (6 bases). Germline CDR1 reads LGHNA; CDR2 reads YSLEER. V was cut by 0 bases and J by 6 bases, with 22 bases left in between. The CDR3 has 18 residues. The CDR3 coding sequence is TGCGCCAGCAGCCAAGATGTATTTCGGGGCAGGGGAGTCGATACGCAGTATTTT. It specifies CASSQDVFRGRGVDTQYF.

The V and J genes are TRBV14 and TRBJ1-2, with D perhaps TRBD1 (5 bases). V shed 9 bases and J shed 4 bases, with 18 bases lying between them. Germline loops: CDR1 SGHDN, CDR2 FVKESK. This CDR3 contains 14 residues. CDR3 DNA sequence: TGTGCCAGTTTAAAAAGGCGTCAGGGCTATGGCTACACCTTC. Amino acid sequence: CASLKRRQGYGYTF.